These 8 T cell receptor beta chains were all obtained from the same sample, sequenced in a study of multiple sclerosis patients with progressive multifocal leukoencephalopathy. Time point: before natalizumab initiation. The method was immunoSEQ multiplex PCR; TCRdb's version includes in-frame clones alone and lacks a portion of them. The table lists 25,000 to 30,000 clones, 70% to 90% of them singletons, with over 0.95% in the top ten. The specimen sequenced was PBMCs. The receptors derive from a human donor with multiple sclerosis.

The chain has TRBV15 and TRBJ1-6; a weak D match, TRBD1 (5 bases). Germline-derived CDR1 and CDR2 are LNHNV and YYDKDF (reference sequence). V was trimmed by 0 bases and J by 2 bases, leaving 11 bases between them. This CDR3 comprises 17 residues. Here the CDR3 DNA reads TGTGCCACCAGCAGAGATGGCGGGGCAGCCTATAATTCACCCCTCCACTTT. This sequence encodes CATSRDGGAAYNSPLHF.

V usage is TRBV9 and J usage is TRBJ2-4, with a possible D match to TRBD1 (6 bases). This CDR3 comprises 16 residues. With 0 bases removed from V and 0 bases from J, the gap between germline ends came to 10 bases. Germline CDR1 reads SGDLS; CDR2 reads YYNGEE. As DNA, the CDR3 is TGTGCCAGCAGCGTAGATAACAGGGCAGCCAAAAACATTCAGTACTTC. It specifies CASSVDNRAAKNIQYF.

The count of this clone is one. This chain connects TRBV4-2 to TRBJ2-5, with a possible D match to TRBD2 (5 bases). The DNA end lines up better with TRBJ2-7; the J call may be wrong. Germline CDR1 and CDR2: LGHNA and YNFKEQ. The CDR3 is made up of 15 amino acids. DNA of the CDR3: TGTGCCAGCAGCCAAGAAAGCGGCAGCTACTACGAGCAGTACTTC. It codes for CASSQESGSYYEQYF.

The chain carries TRBV4-1 and TRBJ2-4; weak D call: TRBD2 (6 bases). This CDR3 comprises 17 residues. The ends were cut back, 4 bases at V and 2 bases at J, with 18 bases in the middle. Germline V gives CDR1 MGHRA, CDR2 YSYEKL. This CDR3 is CASSLRLGGAPKNIQYF. The CDR3 DNA follows: TGCGCCAGCAGCCTCCGACTCGGAGGGGCCCCCAAAAACATTCAGTACTTC.

This clone has just one count. V and J are TRBV5-1 and TRBJ1-2, with 8 bases that match TRBD1. Germline values: CDR1 SGHRS, CDR2 YFSETQ. Unmatched junction bases numbered 19, after V lost 4 bases and J lost 2 bases. The CDR3 totals 19 residues. CDR3 amino acids: CASSKETVYRDRLNYGYTF. Here the CDR3 DNA reads TGCGCCAGCAGCAAGGAAACTGTATACCGGGACAGGCTGAACTATGGCTACACCTTC. Full variable domain (rest looked up from reference TRBV5-1 and TRBJ1-2): KAGVTQTPRYLIKTRGQQVTLSCSPISGHRSVSWYQQTPGQGLQFLFEYFSETQRNKGNFPGRFSGRQFSNSRSEMNVSTLELGDSALYLCASSKETVYRDRLNYGYTFGSGTRLTVV.

This chain connects TRBV6-5 to TRBJ1-2, with D possibly being TRBD1 (6 bases). CDR3 size: 15 residues. V lost 2 bases to trimming and J lost 3 bases, with 13 bases between them. Germline lookup yields CDR1 MNHEY and CDR2 SVGAGI. The CDR3 DNA reads as TGTGCCAGCAGTTACGAACAGGGCTGGGACTATGGCTACACCTTC. Amino acid sequence: CASSYEQGWDYGYTF.

The chain carries TRBV6-1 and TRBJ2-7; 8 bases fit TRBD2. Germline V gene sequence: CDR1 MNHNS, CDR2 SASEGT. The CDR3 length is 15 residues. V was clipped by 2 bases and J by 2 bases; unmatched bases: 5. In nucleotides, the CDR3 is TGTGCCAGCAGTGAAAGGACGACTAGCGCCTACGAGCAGTACTTC. The encoded protein is CASSERTTSAYEQYF.

This clone was seen only a few times. The genes are TRBV29-1 and TRBJ1-1; no reliable D call. The germline gives CDR1 SQVTM, CDR2 ANQGSEA. Trimming cost V 4 bases and J 7 bases, with 16 bases left between them. The CDR3 covers 13 residues. DNA for the CDR3: TGCAGCGTTGCGATAGGGTCGAATAGTGAAGCTTTCTTT. Translating it yields CSVAIGSNSEAFF.